This T cell receptor beta chain was sequenced during a study of blood T cells in healthy people across ages. Study findings and constraints: In these data, TCR beta diversity tracked strongly with naive T cell percentage. Estimated diversity that came from one million T cells was considered an underestimate.

Then a second PCR, running roughly 7 to 12 cycles, was carried out with a sample-barcoded 5' primer and a J-beta primer mix. TCRdb ran MiXCR on the 5' RACE reads and lists one entry per CDR3 protein. Of about 640,000 distinct CDR3 sequences listed, approximately 30% were seen once; the top ten hold approximately 14%. This clonotype was seen many times. The antigen is undetermined. Investigators took about 9.2 milliliters of peripheral blood from every donor. Germline V gene data show CDR1 as DFQATT and CDR2 as SNEGSKA (reference sequence). The ends were cut back, 6 bases at V and 0 bases at J, with 9 bases in the middle. The CDR3 has 13 residues.

The material sequenced was blood. V and J are TRBV20-1 and TRBJ1-5; the D is unclear. This TCR was sampled from a woman older than 75 in good health. CDR3 nucleotide sequence: TGCAGTGCCCACGTTAATAGCAATCAGCCCCAGCATTTT. Amino acid sequence: CSAHVNSNQPQHF.